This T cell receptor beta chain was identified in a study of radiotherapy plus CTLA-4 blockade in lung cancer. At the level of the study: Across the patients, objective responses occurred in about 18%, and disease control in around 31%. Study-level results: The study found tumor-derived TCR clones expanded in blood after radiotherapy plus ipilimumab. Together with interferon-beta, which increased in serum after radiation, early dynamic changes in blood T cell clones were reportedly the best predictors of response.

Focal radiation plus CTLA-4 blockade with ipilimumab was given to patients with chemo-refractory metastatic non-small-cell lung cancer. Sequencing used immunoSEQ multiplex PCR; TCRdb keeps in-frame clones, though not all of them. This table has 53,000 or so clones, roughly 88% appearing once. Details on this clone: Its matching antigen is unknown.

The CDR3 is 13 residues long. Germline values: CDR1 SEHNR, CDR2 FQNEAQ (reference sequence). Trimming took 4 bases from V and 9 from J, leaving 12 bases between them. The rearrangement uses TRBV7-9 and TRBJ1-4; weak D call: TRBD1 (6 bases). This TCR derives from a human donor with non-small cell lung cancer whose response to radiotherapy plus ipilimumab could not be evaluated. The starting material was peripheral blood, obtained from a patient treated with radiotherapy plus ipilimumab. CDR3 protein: CASSSNTGQKLFF. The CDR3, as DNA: TGTGCCAGCAGCTCAAACACAGGGCAAAAACTGTTTTTT.